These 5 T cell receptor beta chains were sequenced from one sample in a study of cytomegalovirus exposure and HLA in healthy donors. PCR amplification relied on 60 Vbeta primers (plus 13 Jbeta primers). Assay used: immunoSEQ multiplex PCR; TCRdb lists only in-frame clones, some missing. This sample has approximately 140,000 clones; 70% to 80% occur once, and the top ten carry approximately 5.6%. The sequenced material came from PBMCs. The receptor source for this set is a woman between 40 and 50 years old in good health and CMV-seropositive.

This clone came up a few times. CDR3 DNA sequence: TGTGCCAGTAGACCCGGGACAGGGGCTCCGACTGGCAATCAGCCCCAGCATTTT. It specifies CASRPGTGAPTGNQPQHF. The chain has TRBV19 and TRBJ1-5, with 10 bases lining up with TRBD1. There are 18 residues in the CDR3. Germline CDR1 LNHDA, CDR2 SQIVND (reference sequence). The J segment lost 2 bases and the V segment lost 6 bases, leaving 13 bases of the junction unmatched.

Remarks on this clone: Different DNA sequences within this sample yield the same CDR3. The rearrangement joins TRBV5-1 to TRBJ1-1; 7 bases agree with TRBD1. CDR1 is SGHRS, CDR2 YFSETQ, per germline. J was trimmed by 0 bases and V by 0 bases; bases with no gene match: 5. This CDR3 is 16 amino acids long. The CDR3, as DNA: TGCGCCAGCAGCTTGGTTCCGACAGGGCTGAACACTGAAGCTTTCTTT. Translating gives CASSLVPTGLNTEAFF.

CDR3: CASSTGQGDTGELFF. The CDR3, as DNA: TGCGCCAGCAGTACGGGACAGGGCGACACCGGGGAGCTGTTTTTT. The chain recombines TRBV10-1 with TRBJ2-2; TRBD1 aligns across 9 bases. The trim removed 5 bases at V and 3 bases at J, leaving 4 bases unmatched. The length of the CDR3 is 15 residues. CDR1 is WNHNN and CDR2 is SYGVQD in the germline V gene (reference sequence).

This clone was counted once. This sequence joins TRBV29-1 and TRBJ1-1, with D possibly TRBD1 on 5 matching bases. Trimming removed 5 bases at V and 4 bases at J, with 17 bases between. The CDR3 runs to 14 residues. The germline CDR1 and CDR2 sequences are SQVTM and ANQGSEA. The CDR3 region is CSVRPGLGTTEAFF. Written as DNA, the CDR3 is TGCAGCGTTCGACCGGGACTGGGAACCACTGAAGCTTTCTTT.

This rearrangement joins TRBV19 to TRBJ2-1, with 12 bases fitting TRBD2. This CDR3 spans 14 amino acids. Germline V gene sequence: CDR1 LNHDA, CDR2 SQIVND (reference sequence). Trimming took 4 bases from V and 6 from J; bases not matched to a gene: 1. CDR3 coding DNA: TGTGCCAGTAGTAAGGGACTAGCGGGCAATGAGCAGTTCTTC. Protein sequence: CASSKGLAGNEQFF. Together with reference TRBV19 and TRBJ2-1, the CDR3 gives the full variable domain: DGGITQSPKYLFRKEGQNVTLSCEQNLNHDAMYWYRQDPGQGLRLIYYSQIVNDFQKGDIAEGYSVSREKKESFPLTVTSAQKNPTAFYLCASSKGLAGNEQFFGPGTRLTVL.